The present T cell receptor (beta chain) was sequenced within a study of blood T cell repertoires in COVID-19. Study-wide context: PBMCs, B-cell-depleted T cells, or T cells were the source of the cDNA or gDNA that made up the material.

This clone showed up just once. Sequencing used immunoSEQ multiplex PCR; TCRdb keeps in-frame clones, though not all of them. Here the sample spans about 160,000 clones, about 93% being singletons. The CDR3 runs 13 residues. Germline V gene sequence: CDR1 SQVTM, CDR2 ANQGSEA. V was pared by 1 base and J by 2 bases, with 7 bases between. Sequencing was done on a sample of peripheral blood. The source of this sequence is a woman aged 50 to 60 with acute or convalescent COVID-19. The chain has TRBV29-1 and TRBJ2-3; D is unresolved. For the CDR3, the DNA is TGCAGCGTTGAAGGCAGATTCACAGATACGCAGTATTTT. Amino acids: CSVEGRFTDTQYF.